Following are 21 T cell receptor beta chains from one sample sequenced in a study of T cell changes during pregnancy in multiple sclerosis. The protocol was immunoSEQ multiplex PCR, while the TCRdb copy is restricted to in-frame clones and leaves out a portion. Altogether around 50,000 clones are present, 92% being singletons, with the ten largest covering approximately 0.6%. Sample: CD4+ T cells from peripheral blood mononuclear cells, taken after pregnancy. Receptors originate from a female donor with multiple sclerosis, enrolled in a pregnancy study.

The gene calls are TRBV2 and TRBJ2-7; D gene uncertain. Germline V gives CDR1 SNHLY, CDR2 FYNNEI. Trimming shortened V by 3 bases and J by 5 bases, and 14 bases separated the two germline ends. The CDR3 totals 14 residues. The CDR3 DNA is TGTGCCAGCAGTGACAGCGTTATACGAAACGAGCAGTACTTC. It is translated as CASSDSVIRNEQYF.

The chain couples TRBV10-3 to TRBJ2-2; 7 bases agree with TRBD2. Germline lookup yields CDR1 ENHRY and CDR2 SYGVKD. The CDR3 has 12 amino acids. The V and J ends lost 8 bases and 5 bases, in that order; junction bases with no gene match: 2. This CDR3 is CAIGGGTGELFF. The CDR3 nucleotides read TGTGCCATCGGGGGAGGGACCGGGGAGCTGTTTTTT.

This chain connects TRBV14 to TRBJ1-1; unclear D gene. This CDR3 is built from 13 residues. From germline, CDR1 is SGHDN and CDR2 FVKESK. Trimming shortened V by 5 bases and J by 0 bases, and 7 bases separated the two germline ends. The CDR3 is CASSLHLNTEAFF. The CDR3 DNA sequence: TGTGCCAGCAGCTTACACCTGAACACTGAAGCTTTCTTT. Drawing the rest from reference TRBV14 and TRBJ1-1, the complete variable domain is EAGVTQFPSHSVIEKGQTVTLRCDPISGHDNLYWYRRVMGKEIKFLLHFVKESKQDESGMPNNRFLAERTGGTYSTLKVQPAELEDSGVYFCASSLHLNTEAFFGQGTRLTVV.

The rearrangement links TRBV29-1 to TRBJ2-1, with TRBD2 matching over 13 bases. This CDR3 has 14 amino acids. Germline loops: CDR1 SQVTM, CDR2 ANQGSEA. Trimming took 4 bases from V and 9 from J; bases not matched to a gene: 6. The CDR3 nucleotides are TGCAGCGTTGCCGCACTAGCGGGGGGGTCTGAGCAGTTCTTC. This translates into CSVAALAGGSEQFF.

The V gene is TRBV7-9, the J gene TRBJ1-1; 8 bases match TRBD1. The ends lost 6 bases at V and 0 bases at J; junction bases unmatched: 6. CDR1 is SEHNR, CDR2 FQNEAQ, per germline (reference sequence). The CDR3 length is 15 residues. The DNA for the CDR3 is TGTGCCAGCAGTCAGAGACAGGGGATGAACACTGAAGCTTTCTTT. As protein: CASSQRQGMNTEAFF.

This chain's CDR3 is CASSPGTSGITGELFF. In DNA, the CDR3 is TGTGCCAGCAGTCCCGGGACTAGCGGGATAACCGGGGAGCTGTTTTTT. This chain joins TRBV6-6 and TRBJ2-2, with 13 bases that match TRBD2. V trimming: 5 bases; J trimming: 5 bases; junction bases outside the gene matches: 5. CDR3 length: 16 residues. Germline CDR1 is MNHNY and CDR2 is SVGAGI (reference sequence).

V is TRBV13 and J is TRBJ1-2; no clear D gene. With 3 bases removed from V and 5 bases from J, the gap between germline ends came to 10 bases. CDR1 and CDR2 from the germline V gene are PRHDT and FYEKMQ (reference sequence). This CDR3 is 13 amino acids long. The CDR3 here is CASSLAAGYGYTF. For the CDR3, the DNA is TGTGCCAGCAGCTTGGCCGCAGGATATGGCTACACCTTC.

The chain couples TRBV5-1 to TRBJ2-3; the match to TRBD2 covers 7 bases. CDR1 is SGHRS, CDR2 YFSETQ, per germline. CDR3 size: 16 residues. Unmatched junction bases numbered 5, after V lost 0 bases and J lost 1 base. The DNA of the CDR3 is TGCGCCAGCAGCTTGGTACCTAGCGGAGGCACAGATACGCAGTATTTT. Its translation: CASSLVPSGGTDTQYF.

This chain links TRBV2 with TRBJ2-2; D is perhaps TRBD1 (6 bases). The CDR3 has 14 amino acids. V gave up 7 bases and J gave up 5 bases, with 14 bases separating them. Germline V CDR1 and CDR2: SNHLY, FYNNEI. For the CDR3, the DNA is TGTGCCAGCACAGACAGGTCGGGAACCGGGGAGCTGTTTTTT. Encoded protein: CASTDRSGTGELFF.

The CDR3, as DNA: TGCAGCGTTGGGGACAGCTATGGCTACACCTTC. It encodes CSVGDSYGYTF. V and J are TRBV29-1 and TRBJ1-2; TRBD1 agrees at 7 bases. The germline V gene encodes CDR1 SQVTM and CDR2 ANQGSEA. The CDR3 spans 11 residues. Trimming removed 4 bases from V and 4 bases from J; junction bases left unmatched: 0.

This clone was observed a few times. This chain joins TRBV29-1 and TRBJ1-2, with TRBD1 matching over 7 bases. V trimming: 3 bases; J trimming: 6 bases; junction bases outside the gene matches: 10. Germline values: CDR1 SQVTM, CDR2 ANQGSEA. The CDR3 runs 14 residues. The CDR3 protein is CSVDFGTAVNGYTF. DNA of the CDR3: TGCAGCGTTGATTTCGGGACAGCGGTAAATGGCTACACCTTC.

This clone came up once. This chain uses TRBV6-1 with TRBJ2-1; TRBD1 matches 11 bases. Trimming removed 2 bases from V and 7 bases from J; junction bases left unmatched: 10. The CDR3 is 17 amino acids. The germline CDR1 and CDR2 sequences are MNHNS and SASEGT. The CDR3 DNA reads TGTGCCAGCAGTGAATGGAGGGTAGGGACAGGGGGGAATGAGCAGTTCTTC. Amino acid sequence: CASSEWRVGTGGNEQFF.

The chain combines TRBV6-4 with TRBJ1-5; D not resolved. The CDR3 loop spans 13 amino acids. Between the trimmed V and J ends, which lost 5 bases and 4 bases, there was a span of 9 bases. Looked up from germline, CDR1 is MRHNA and CDR2 is SNTAGT. This CDR3 is CASSQQLNQPQHF. CDR3 coding DNA: TGTGCCAGCAGTCAACAGCTTAATCAGCCCCAGCATTTT.

The chain uses TRBV28 and TRBJ1-1, with D perhaps TRBD1 (5 bases). The CDR3 has 13 residues. V was pared by 3 bases and J by 11 bases, with 16 bases between. In germline, CDR1 is MDHEN, CDR2 SYDVKM. The CDR3 DNA reads TGTGCCAGCAGTTTTCTGGCAGGGAATAGGGCTTTCTTT. This encodes CASSFLAGNRAFF.

V usage is TRBV28 and J usage is TRBJ2-7; perhaps TRBD1 as D (7 bases). Deletions cut 4 bases from V and 1 base from J, with 14 bases between. The V gene's germline CDR1 is MDHEN and CDR2 SYDVKM. CDR3 length: 15 amino acids. CDR3 DNA: TGTGCCAGCAGTTCAGGGGGGACAGCTTCCTACGAGCAGTACTTC. Translating it yields CASSSGGTASYEQYF.

The J gene is TRBJ2-7, the V gene TRBV7-9, with TRBD2 matching 12 bases. CDR1 is SEHNR and CDR2 is FQNEAQ in the germline V gene (reference sequence). The CDR3 is 14 amino acids. The junction had 3 bases not matched to a gene; V was cut back by 3 bases and J by 6 bases. Here the CDR3 DNA reads TGTGCCAGCAGCTTTGGACTAGCGGGGTCCGAGCAGTACTTC. Translation gives CASSFGLAGSEQYF.

This clone occurred once. CDR3 sequence reads: CASSLRGLNSPLHF. CDR3 in DNA: TGTGCCAGCAGCTTAAGGGGGCTAAATTCACCCCTCCACTTT. This rearrangement joins TRBV7-2 to TRBJ1-6; 7 positions agree with TRBD1. Germline V gene lookup returns CDR1 SGHTA and CDR2 FQGNSA. The CDR3 is 14 amino acids. The V and J ends lost 2 bases and 7 bases, in that order; junction bases with no gene match: 2. The full variable domain, with the rest looked up from reference TRBV7-2 and TRBJ1-6, is GAGVSQSPSNKVTEKGKDVELRCDPISGHTALYWYRQSLGQGLEFLIYFQGNSAPDKSGLPSDRFSAERTGGSVSTLTIQRTQQEDSAVYLCASSLRGLNSPLHFGNGTRLTVT.

The chain recombines TRBV27 with TRBJ2-3; TRBD2 might be the D (5 bases). The CDR3 has 14 residues. V dropped 4 bases and J dropped 3 bases, with 11 bases sitting between them. The V gene's germline CDR1 is MNHEY and CDR2 SMNVEV (reference sequence). CDR3 sequence reads: CASSYRGRTDTQYF. DNA of the CDR3: TGTGCCAGCAGTTACCGGGGTAGAACAGATACGCAGTATTTT.

The J gene is TRBJ2-3, the V gene TRBV18; D is ambiguous. V was clipped by 3 bases and J by 1 base, with 11 bases between them. Germline V CDR1 and CDR2: KGHSH, LQKENI. The CDR3 has 15 amino acids. DNA of the CDR3: TGTGCCAGCTCACCCACCCCCCCGGGCACAGATACGCAGTATTTT. Its translation: CASSPTPPGTDTQYF.

Worth noting for this clone: Sequence at one end of the junction differs from germline and may be a read error. V gene TRBV30 combines with J gene TRBJ1-1; the D gene is possibly TRBD1 (5 bases). Germline values: CDR1 GTSNPN, CDR2 SVGIG (reference sequence). The CDR3 runs 11 residues. The CDR3, as DNA: TGTGCGTGGACGAGGGGACTAGGAGCTTTCTTT. Translating gives CAWTRGLGAFF.

The rearrangement uses TRBV7-2 and TRBJ1-5, with D possibly being TRBD1 (5 bases). CDR1 SGHTA and CDR2 FQGNSA come from the germline V gene. Deletions cut 6 bases from V and 9 bases from J, with 15 bases between. There are 13 residues in the CDR3. CDR3 sequence (DNA): TGTGCCAGCAGTTTTCCAGGGTCAGGGCCCCAGCATTTT. Translation gives CASSFPGSGPQHF.